Each of the 3 T cell receptor beta chains below was sequenced from the same sample in a study of T cell responses to AZD1222 COVID-19 vaccine. Sequencing used immunoSEQ multiplex PCR; TCRdb keeps in-frame clones, though not all of them. Of more than 45,000 clones listed, approximately 84% are singletons. The input for sequencing was peripheral blood, taken on day 0 of AZD1222 vaccination. These receptors all stem from an adult in good health.

The rearrangement joins TRBV5-1 to TRBJ2-7; 8 positions match TRBD2. Germline V gene lookup returns CDR1 SGHRS and CDR2 YFSETQ. V was pared by 0 bases and J by 0 bases, with 2 bases of the junction left unmatched. This CDR3 region has 15 residues. The CDR3 region is CASSLAGGGSYEQYF. As DNA, the CDR3 is TGCGCCAGCAGCTTGGCCGGGGGGGGCTCCTACGAGCAGTACTTC. The entire variable domain, with the rest obtained from reference TRBV5-1 and TRBJ2-7, is as follows: KAGVTQTPRYLIKTRGQQVTLSCSPISGHRSVSWYQQTPGQGLQFLFEYFSETQRNKGNFPGRFSGRQFSNSRSEMNVSTLELGDSALYLCASSLAGGGSYEQYFGPGTRLTVT.

CDR3 in DNA: TGTGCCAGCTCAGAGGGACCATCAGGTTCTTTAGATACGCAGTATTTT. Its protein is CASSEGPSGSLDTQYF. The J gene is TRBJ2-3, the V gene TRBV18, with D perhaps assigned TRBD1 or TRBD2 (5 bases each). The CDR3 is 16 residues long. With 5 bases removed from V and 5 bases from J, the gap between germline ends came to 20 bases. The V gene's germline CDR1 is KGHSH and CDR2 LQKENI.

V usage is TRBV6-5 and J usage is TRBJ1-2; no clear D. This CDR3 is 13 amino acids long. Germline-derived CDR1 and CDR2 are MNHEY and SVGAGI. The V end lost 7 bases, the J end lost 8 bases, and 17 bases lay between the germline ends. CDR3 loop: CASTSDAVTGYTF. The CDR3 coding sequence is TGTGCCAGCACCTCGGACGCCGTAACGGGCTACACCTTC.